This entry features one T cell receptor beta chain sequence. Combining a sample-barcoded 5' primer with a J-beta primer mix, a second PCR ran for 7 to 11 cycles. TCRdb analysed the 5' RACE reads with MiXCR anew, one entry per CDR3 protein. The sample lists 750,000 to 950,000 distinct CDR3 sequences; 50% to 65% were seen once. The data originate from a study of blood T cells in healthy people across ages. The sequenced sample was blood. This sequence was found in a man at least 80 years old in good health.

The CDR3 loop reads CASSQSGTGIYEQYF. The CDR3, as DNA: TGCGCCAGCAGCCAAAGCGGGACAGGGATCTACGAGCAGTACTTC. The chain uses TRBV4-1 and TRBJ2-7; 9 nucleotides line up with TRBD1. CDR1 is MGHRA and CDR2 is YSYEKL in the germline V gene. This CDR3 region has 15 residues. The junction had 5 bases not matched to a gene; V was cut back by 2 bases and J by 3 bases.